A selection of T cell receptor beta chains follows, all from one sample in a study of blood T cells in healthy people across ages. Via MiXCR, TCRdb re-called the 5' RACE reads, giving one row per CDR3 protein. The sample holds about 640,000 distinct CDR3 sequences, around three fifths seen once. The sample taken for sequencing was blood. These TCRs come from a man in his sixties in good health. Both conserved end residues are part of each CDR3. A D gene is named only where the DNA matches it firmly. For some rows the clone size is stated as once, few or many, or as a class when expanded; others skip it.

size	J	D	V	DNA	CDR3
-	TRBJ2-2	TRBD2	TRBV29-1	TGCAGCGTCGGGACTAGCGGGGACACCGGGGAGCTGTTTTTT	CSVGTSGDTGELFF
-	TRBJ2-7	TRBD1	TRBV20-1	TGCAGTGCCCGGATGGGACAGGGAGGTTCCTACGAGCAGTACTTC	CSARMGQGGSYEQYF
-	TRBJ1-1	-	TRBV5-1	TGCGCCAGCAGCTTGGACCAGCTTGGGGGTGGGGGCACTGAAGCTTTCTTT	CASSLDQLGGGGTEAFF
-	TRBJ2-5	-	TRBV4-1	TGCGCCAGCAGCCAAGAGTCCTTCGGAGAGACCCAGTACTTC	CASSQESFGETQYF
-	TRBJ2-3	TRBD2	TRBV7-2	TGTGCCAGCAGTCCGACTAGCGGGGGGGCAGATACGCAGTATTTT	CASSPTSGGADTQYF
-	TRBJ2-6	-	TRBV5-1	TGCGCCAGCAGCTTGGCTACAGCTGGGGCCAACGTCCTGACTTTC	CASSLATAGANVLTF
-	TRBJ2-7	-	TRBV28	TGTGCCAGCAAGGCGGGGGACACCCCCTACGAGCAGTACTTC	CASKAGDTPYEQYF
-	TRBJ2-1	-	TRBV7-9	TGTGCCAGCAGCCCACTCGGACTCCTCGAGAATGTGCAGTTCTTC	CASSPLGLLENVQFF
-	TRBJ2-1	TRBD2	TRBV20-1	TGCAGTGCTATTAAAAGCGGGGGCCACAATGAGCAGTTCTTC	CSAIKSGGHNEQFF
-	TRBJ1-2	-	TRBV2	TGTGCCAGCAGTGGAATAGGCCAGGGTTCTATCTACACCTTC	CASSGIGQGSIYTF
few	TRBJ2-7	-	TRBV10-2	TGCGCCAGCAGTGAACACCGGGACACCAACTCCTACGAGCAGTACTTC	CASSEHRDTNSYEQYF
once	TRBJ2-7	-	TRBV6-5	TGTGCCAGCAGTGTCACGGTGGGGTCCTACGAGCAGTACTTC	CASSVTVGSYEQYF
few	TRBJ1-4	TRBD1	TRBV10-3	TGTGCCATCAAATCGGACAGGGTCGGGGAAAAACTGTTTTTT	CAIKSDRVGEKLFF
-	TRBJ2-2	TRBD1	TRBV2	TGTGCCAGCAGTGAAGGAGGGACAGGGGGCTCCGGGGAGCTGTTTTTT	CASSEGGTGGSGELFF
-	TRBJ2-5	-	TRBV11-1	TGTGCCAGCAGCTTTCTAGAACTCGGGGAGACCCAGTACTTC	CASSFLELGETQYF
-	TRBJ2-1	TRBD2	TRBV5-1	TGCGCCAGCAGCGGACTAGCGGGGGGATATGAGCAGTTCTTC	CASSGLAGGYEQFF
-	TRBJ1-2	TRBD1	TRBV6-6	TGTGCCAGCAGTTACTCGACCGGGACAGGGGACGGCTACACCTTC	CASSYSTGTGDGYTF
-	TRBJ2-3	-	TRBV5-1	TGCGCCAGCAGCCCGGACAGTAGGACAGATACGCAGTATTTC	CASSPDSRTDTQYF
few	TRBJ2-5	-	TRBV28	TGTGCCACCCAGCAGGGGGGAAAAGAGACCCAGTACTTC	CATQQGGKETQYF
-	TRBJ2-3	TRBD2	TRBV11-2	TGTGCCAGCAGCTTCTCTAGCGGGTTGGGGATGCGGGGCCGCGGAGATACGCAGTATTTT	CASSFSSGLGMRGRGDTQYF
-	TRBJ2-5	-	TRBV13	TGTGCCAGCAGCCGGGACCCCCCAGAGTACTTC	CASSRDPPEYF
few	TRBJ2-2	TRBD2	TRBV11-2	TGTGCCAGCAGCTTTAAGCGGGGGGGCTACGGGGAGCTGTTTTTT	CASSFKRGGYGELFF
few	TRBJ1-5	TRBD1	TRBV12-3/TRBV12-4	TGTGCCAGCAGTTTGACAGGGTGGCGGCCCCAGCATTTT	CASSLTGWRPQHF
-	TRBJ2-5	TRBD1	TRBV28	TGTGCCAGCAGGGGACAGTGGGGGACCCAGTACTTC	CASRGQWGTQYF
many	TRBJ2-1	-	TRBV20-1	TGCAGTGCTAGAGAAGGCGTCCCGGGTGTACTCTATGAGCAGTTCTTC	CSAREGVPGVLYEQFF
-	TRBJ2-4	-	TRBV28	TGTGCCAGCAGTCCAACACCCCTCCCGTACATTCAGTACTTC	CASSPTPLPYIQYF
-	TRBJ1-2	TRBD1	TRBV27	TGTGCCAGCAGTAAGGACAGGGGGCATGGCTACACCTTC	CASSKDRGHGYTF
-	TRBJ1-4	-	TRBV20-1	TGCAGTGCTAGAGGTCGAGGGACGGATGAAAAACTGTTTTTT	CSARGRGTDEKLFF
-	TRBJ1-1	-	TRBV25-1	TGTGCCAGCAGTCAAAGCGGGGGGCCAAGGAACACTGAAGCTTTCTTT	CASSQSGGPRNTEAFF
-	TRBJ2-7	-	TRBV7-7	TGTGCCAGCAGCAGAAATGTAGGGGGCGAGCAGTACTTC	CASSRNVGGEQYF
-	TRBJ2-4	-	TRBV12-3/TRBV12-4	TGTGCCAGCACCCTGGATTCAGGGGAGGGTAGTGAGCAGTACTTC	CASTLDSGEGSEQYF
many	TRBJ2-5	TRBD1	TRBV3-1	TGTCACACAGGGGTCCAAGAGACCCAGTACTTC	CHTGVQETQYF
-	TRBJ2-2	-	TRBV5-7	TGTGCCAGCAGCTCCCAGGGGCGTGGCACCGGGGAGCTGTTTTTT	CASSSQGRGTGELFF
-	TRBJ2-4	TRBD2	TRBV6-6	TGTGCCAGCACTAGCGGGGTGCTAGCCAAAAACATTCAGTACTTC	CASTSGVLAKNIQYF
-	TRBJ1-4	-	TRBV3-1	TGTGCCAGCAGCCAAGGCCTACAGGGATCTGAAAAACTGTTTTTT	CASSQGLQGSEKLFF
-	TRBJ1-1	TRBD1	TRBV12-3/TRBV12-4	TGTGCCAGCACCATGACAGGGCGAAACACTGAAGCTTTCTTT	CASTMTGRNTEAFF
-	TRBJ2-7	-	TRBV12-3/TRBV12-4	TGTGCCAGCAGTTTAGCGCTAATGGGACTGAACGAGCAGTACTTC	CASSLALMGLNEQYF
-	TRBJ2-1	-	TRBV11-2	TGTGCCAGCAGCTTATTAACGCGGCTAGCGCACAACAATGAGCAGTTCTTC	CASSLLTRLAHNNEQFF
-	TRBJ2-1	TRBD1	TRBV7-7	TGTGCCAGTAGCGTCGGTCAGGGGGATGAGCAGTTCTTC	CASSVGQGDEQFF
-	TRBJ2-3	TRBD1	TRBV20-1	TGCAGTGCTGACCCCGGGACAGACACAGATACGCAGTATTTT	CSADPGTDTDTQYF
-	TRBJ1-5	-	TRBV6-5	TGTGCCAGCAGGAGGCCGAATCAGCCCCAGCATTTT	CASRRPNQPQHF
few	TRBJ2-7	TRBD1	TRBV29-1	TGCAGCGTTGAAATGGGGCAGGGGGCAGGGTACGAGCAGTACTTC	CSVEMGQGAGYEQYF
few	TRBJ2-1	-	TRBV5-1	TGCGCCAGCAGCTTGGACTGGTCCTACAATGAGCAGTTCTTC	CASSLDWSYNEQFF
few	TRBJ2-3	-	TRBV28	TGTGCCAGCAGTTTGGGGGCAGTTAACACAGATACGCAGTATTTT	CASSLGAVNTDTQYF
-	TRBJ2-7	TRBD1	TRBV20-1	TGCAGTGCTAGCCAGACAGGGTTCGAGCAGTACTTC	CSASQTGFEQYF
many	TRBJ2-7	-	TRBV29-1	TGCAGCGTCCGAACGACAGGATCCTACGAGCAGTACTTC	CSVRTTGSYEQYF
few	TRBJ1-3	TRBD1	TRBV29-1	TGCAGCGTTGACAAGAGACAGGGGGTAAACACCATATATTTT	CSVDKRQGVNTIYF
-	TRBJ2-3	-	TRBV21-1	TGTGCCAGCGTCCCGGAGGGAGAGGTTGAAGCTAGCACAGATACGCAGTATTTT	CASVPEGEVEASTDTQYF
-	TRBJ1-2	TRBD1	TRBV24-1	TGTGCCACCAGTGGCCCCGGGACAGGGGGTTATGGCTACACCTTC	CATSGPGTGGYGYTF
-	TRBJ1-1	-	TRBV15	TGTGCCACCACTCTTCGGGGGTTCACTGAAGCTTTCTTT	CATTLRGFTEAFF
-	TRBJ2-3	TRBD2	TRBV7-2	TGTGCCAGCAGCTCCCGGACTAGCGGGGTCACAGATACGCAGTATTTT	CASSSRTSGVTDTQYF
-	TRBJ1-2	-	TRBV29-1	TGCAGCGTCTTTGGGGTTGCAGGGGCTTTAAACGAGAATGGCTACACCTTC	CSVFGVAGALNENGYTF
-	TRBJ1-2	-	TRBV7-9	TGTGCCAGCAGCCCCTTGGGGGGCTGGTATGGCTACACCTTC	CASSPLGGWYGYTF
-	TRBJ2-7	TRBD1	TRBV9	TGTGCCAGCAGTCCCCGCGGGACAGGCTACGAGCAGTACTTC	CASSPRGTGYEQYF
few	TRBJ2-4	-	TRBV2	TGTGCCAGTGATAAACAGGCTCCAGGGGCCAAAAACATTCAGTACTTC	CASDKQAPGAKNIQYF
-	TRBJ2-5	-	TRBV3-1	TGTGCCAGCAGCCAAGACGTCCGTCATGGGGAGACCCAGTACTTC	CASSQDVRHGETQYF
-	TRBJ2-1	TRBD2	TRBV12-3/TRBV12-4	TGTGCCAGCAGCCCCCGGACTAGCGGGGGGGCCGGGAATGAGCAGTTCTTC	CASSPRTSGGAGNEQFF
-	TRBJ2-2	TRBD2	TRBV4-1	TGCGCCAGCAGCCCCCCGGGAGGACTAGCGGACACCGAGGAGCTGTTTTTT	CASSPPGGLADTEELFF